This section outlines one TCR beta chain sequence together with its context. Its antigen is not identified. The sample originates from a study of cytomegalovirus exposure and HLA in healthy donors. Study-level points and caveats: Sequencing artifact likely explains a cluster of highly shared sequence variants. There were 150 to 200 TCR beta chains listed as cytomegalovirus-associated.

In the PCR, 60 Vbeta and 13 Jbeta primers were used. Here immunoSEQ multiplex PCR was the method, and the copy in TCRdb shows in-frame clones only, minus some. The sample lists about 180,000 clones; roughly 83% were seen once. The germline V gene encodes CDR1 SGHRS and CDR2 YFSETQ. The CDR3 runs 15 residues. Trimming at V came to 2 bases and at J to 2 bases, leaving 6 bases not matched to a gene. Sequences were obtained from PBMCs. The chain employs TRBV5-1 and TRBJ2-5; 7 nucleotides align to TRBD2. This receptor was obtained from a man aged 25-40 years in good health and CMV-seronegative. CDR3 in amino acids: CASSFGGGRQETQYF. The DNA for the CDR3 is TGCGCCAGCAGCTTTGGGGGGGGGAGGCAAGAGACCCAGTACTTC.